This T cell receptor (beta chain) was identified in a study of T-cell reconstitution after alpha-beta-depleted transplantation in children. Study-level results: There were some patients whose high TCRbeta diversity at day 60 came from surviving recipient T cells and thymic progenitors. By about two months after transplant, alpha-beta T cells reportedly arose from several hundred graft clones that had expanded.

As it was prepared, the TCRbeta library received unique molecular identifiers. TCRdb reanalysed the PCR reads using MiXCR and keeps one entry per CDR3 protein. The data show fewer than 550,000 distinct CDR3 sequences, about an eighth seen once. Comment on this clonotype: What it binds is not known.

This receptor was obtained from a female patient aged 2-10 years who had a stem cell transplant for aplastic anemia, so the T cells may come from the graft donor. The sample in question was PBMCs, mostly from graft donor cells, obtained 180 days after TCRalphabeta/CD19-depleted stem cell transplant.

The CDR3 DNA is TGCGCCAGCAGCCAAAGCTTACATGCCCTGAACACCGGGGAGCTGTTTTTT. Amino acid sequence: CASSQSLHALNTGELFF. This chain joins TRBV4-1 and TRBJ2-2; no reliable D call. The CDR3 consists of 17 residues. The germline V and J ends were trimmed by 2 bases and 1 base, with 14 bases remaining between them. CDR1 is MGHRA, CDR2 YSYEKL, per germline.